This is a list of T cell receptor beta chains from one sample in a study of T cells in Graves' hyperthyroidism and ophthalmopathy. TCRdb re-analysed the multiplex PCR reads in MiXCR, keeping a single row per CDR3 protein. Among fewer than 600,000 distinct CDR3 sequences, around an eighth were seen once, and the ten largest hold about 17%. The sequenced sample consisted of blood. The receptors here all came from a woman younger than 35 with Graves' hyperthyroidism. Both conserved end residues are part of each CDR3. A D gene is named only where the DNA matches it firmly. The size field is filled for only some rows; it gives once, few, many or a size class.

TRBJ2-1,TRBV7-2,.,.,CAGSLALANYEQFF,TGTGCCGGCAGCTTAGCACTAGCCAACTATGAGCAGTTCTTC
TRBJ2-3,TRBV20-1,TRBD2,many,CSAMGSGIADTQYF,TGCAGTGCCATGGGTAGCGGGATCGCAGATACGCAGTATTTT
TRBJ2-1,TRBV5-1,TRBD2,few,CASSVLAGGSAGSEQFF,TGCGCCAGCAGCGTACTAGCGGGAGGATCCGCTGGTAGTGAGCAGTTCTTC
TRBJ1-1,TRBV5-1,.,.,CASRAAGIGAFF,TGCGCCAGCAGGGCGGCAGGGATAGGGGCTTTCTTT
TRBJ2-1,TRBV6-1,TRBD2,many,CASSSGLAGVDEQFF,TGTGCCAGCAGCAGCGGGCTAGCGGGAGTGGATGAGCAGTTCTTC
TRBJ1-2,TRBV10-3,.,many,CAISEEKGTSYTF,TGTGCCATCAGTGAGGAGAAGGGAACCAGCTACACCTTC
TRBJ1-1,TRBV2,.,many,CASSEEGSLVTEAFF,TGTGCCAGCAGTGAAGAAGGGTCGTTGGTCACTGAAGCTTTCTTT
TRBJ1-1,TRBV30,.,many,CAWSPRGAGNTEAFF,TGTGCCTGGAGTCCCCGGGGTGCTGGGAACACTGAAGCTTTCTTT
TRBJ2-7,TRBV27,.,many,CASRPGTSYEQYF,TGTGCCAGCAGACCCGGGACTTCCTACGAGCAGTACTTC
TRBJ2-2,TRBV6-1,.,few,CASSPSGTTNTGELFF,TGTGCCAGCAGTCCGAGTGGGACAACGAACACCGGGGAGCTGTTTTTT